This T cell receptor beta chain was sequenced for a study of T cell clonality in common variable immunodeficiency. Sequencing used immunoSEQ multiplex PCR; TCRdb keeps in-frame clones, though not all of them. The sample has around 55,000 clones, none seen only once; the top ten hold roughly 0.84%. With V trimmed by 5 bases and J by 5 bases, 4 bases remained unmatched. The CDR3 consists of 13 residues. Germline V gene sequence: CDR1 SSHAT, CDR2 FNYEAQ (reference sequence). Study-wide points: In common variable immunodeficiency, TCR beta chains reportedly carried fewer deletions and N-nucleotide insertions. Fewer TCRbeta clones were shared among CVID subjects than controls. Compared with healthy controls, CVID subjects showed increased TCRbeta clonality, mostly in about a third. Links between repertoire features and CVID complications were heterogeneity-limited.

This clone has ten or more counts. Its antigen is undetermined. The read is 3 residues too short to cover the CDR3 end, so that end is filled in from the germline J gene. V gene TRBV7-7 combines with J gene TRBJ2-7, with TRBD1 matching over 9 bases. Sequenced: peripheral blood mononuclear cells. The source of this sequence is a person aged 18 to 70 in good health. The covered CDR3 bases are TGTGCCAGCAGCAGGGACAGGGAAGACGAG. Protein sequence: CASSRDREDE. The complete CDR3 sequence is CASSRDREDEQYF.